This TCR beta chain was profiled in a study of CD8+ T cells in alopecia areata. The treatment here: oral pan-JAK inhibitor, 5-10 mg twice daily. Once RNA had been extracted, it was reverse transcribed into cDNA to act as the sequencing template. Clones were sequenced by immunoSEQ multiplex PCR, and TCRdb holds only the in-frame ones, with some missing. The table shows about 210,000 clones, with around 57% occurring only once. Comments on this clone: The antigen is not known.

Per germline, CDR1 MGHDK and CDR2 SYGVNS. Between the trimmed V and J ends, which lost 6 bases and 2 bases, there was a span of 11 bases. The CDR3 sequence is 13 residues long. Whole-study findings and limits: Scalp clonality, along with expanded CD8+ clones among the top 100, was significantly decreased by tofacitinib.

The sequence was collected from a human donor with alopecia areata. This rearrangement joins TRBV25-1 to TRBJ2-7; TRBD1 or TRBD2 may be the D gene (5 bases each). The starting material was CD4+ T cells sorted from blood, obtained at week 4, from a patient treated with tofacitinib. The CDR3 here is CASRGGHTYEQYF. DNA of the CDR3: TGTGCCAGCAGAGGAGGACATACCTACGAGCAGTACTTC.